This TCR beta chain was observed in a study of Graves' ophthalmopathy and Graves' hyperthyroidism. This clonotype has ten or more counts. This CDR3 is 17 amino acids long. Looked up from germline, CDR1 is DFQATT and CDR2 is SNEGSKA (reference sequence). The germline V and J ends were trimmed by 0 bases and 5 bases, with 20 bases remaining between them. Beta-chain TCR CDR3 regions were amplified from RNA transcripts. RT-PCR was first run with HTBI primers, then multiplex PCR in a second round. TCRdb re-called the multiplex PCR reads through MiXCR, storing one row per CDR3 protein. The sample lists some 410,000 distinct CDR3 sequences, roughly 21% occurring once.

This TCR was recovered from a woman aged 18-35 years with stable Graves' hyperthyroidism. This chain joins TRBV20-1 and TRBJ2-4; D possibly matches TRBD1 or TRBD2 (6 bases each). The sample was peripheral blood. Here the CDR3 DNA reads TGCAGTGCTAGAGATGGGACGGGGGCCCTGACGGAAAACATTCAGTACTTC. Translation: CSARDGTGALTENIQYF.